The 22 T cell receptor beta chains below come from one sample, sequenced in a study of control samples from healthy donors and cancer patients. Some clones are missing from TCRdb's copy, which holds only in-frame ones; the method was immunoSEQ multiplex PCR. Of some 150,000 clones listed, approximately 94% are singletons. Input material: PBMCs. Receptors were obtained from a man in his sixties with colorectal cancer.

Written as DNA, the CDR3 is TGTGCCAGCGCCCTAACGACAGGGGGCTTAGGAAATCAGCCCCAGCATTTT. Translated: CASALTTGGLGNQPQHF. The V and J genes are TRBV5-6 and TRBJ1-5, with 10 bases matching TRBD1. Unmatched junction bases numbered 14, after V lost 7 bases and J lost 4 bases. The CDR3 consists of 17 residues. Per germline, CDR1 SGHDT and CDR2 YYEEEE.

This chain's CDR3 is CASSLFVEGEAFF. CDR3 in DNA: TGTGCCAGCAGCTTATTTGTCGAGGGAGAAGCTTTCTTT. V and J are TRBV11-2 and TRBJ1-1; D gene unclear. Germline CDR1 is SGHAT and CDR2 is FQNNGV. V lost 2 bases to trimming and J lost 8 bases, with 12 bases between them. The CDR3 contains 13 residues.

The chain has TRBV4-3 and TRBJ2-3; TRBD2 matches at 7 bases. The germline CDR1 and CDR2 sequences are LGHNA and YSLEER. V lost 4 bases and J lost 7; bases outside the gene matches: 17. The CDR3 loop spans 17 amino acids. The DNA of the CDR3 is TGCGCCAGCAGCCCCTTTGCAGCGGGGACCTCTCCCAATACGCAGTATTTT. Its translation is CASSPFAAGTSPNTQYF.

The gene calls are TRBV5-5 and TRBJ2-7; TRBD1 agrees at 9 bases. Germline V lookup: CDR1 SGHKS, CDR2 YYEKEE (reference sequence). The CDR3 loop spans 14 amino acids. Unmatched junction bases numbered 4, after V lost 4 bases and J lost 2 bases. The CDR3, as DNA: TGTGCCAGCAGCGTAGGACAGGGGCCCTACGAGCAGTACTTC. This translates into CASSVGQGPYEQYF.

The chain uses TRBV25-1 and TRBJ1-3; D is ambiguous. Trimming removed 5 bases from V and 0 bases from J, with 11 bases in between. This CDR3 contains 15 residues. CDR1 and CDR2 from the germline V gene are MGHDK and SYGVNS. CDR3: CASSSQRDSGNTIYF. CDR3 bases: TGTGCCAGCAGTTCCCAGAGGGACTCTGGAAACACCATATATTTT.

Of note for this clone: Other DNA sequences in this specimen translate into the identical CDR3. This sequence joins TRBV5-1 and TRBJ2-3; TRBD1 matches at 7 bases. Germline V gene data show CDR1 as SGHRS and CDR2 as YFSETQ. CDR3 size: 15 residues. The V and J ends lost 4 bases and 3 bases, in that order; junction bases with no gene match: 8. CDR3 protein: CASSPQGERTDTQYF. The CDR3 DNA reads as TGCGCCAGCAGCCCCCAGGGGGAGAGGACAGATACGCAGTATTTT. Together with reference TRBV5-1 and TRBJ2-3, the CDR3 gives the full variable domain: KAGVTQTPRYLIKTRGQQVTLSCSPISGHRSVSWYQQTPGQGLQFLFEYFSETQRNKGNFPGRFSGRQFSNSRSEMNVSTLELGDSALYLCASSPQGERTDTQYFGPGTRLTVL.

The chain uses TRBV6-4 and TRBJ2-3; 11 bases are shared with TRBD2. CDR3 size: 16 residues. CDR1 is MRHNA and CDR2 is SNTAGT in the germline V gene. After removal of 5 bases from V and 0 bases from J, the junction contained 4 bases not matched to a gene. CDR3 in amino acids: CASSSASGGSTDTQYF. The CDR3, as DNA: TGTGCCAGCAGTTCCGCTAGCGGGGGGAGCACAGATACGCAGTATTTT.

The rearrangement joins TRBV11-3 to TRBJ2-3, with D unclear. V was clipped by 0 bases and J by 0 bases, with 7 bases between them. The CDR3 runs 15 residues. Germline V gene sequence: CDR1 SGHNT, CDR2 YENEEA. In DNA, the CDR3 is TGTGCCAGCAGCTTAGATAACGGGAGCACAGATACGCAGTATTTT. Its translation is CASSLDNGSTDTQYF.

J is TRBJ2-7 and V is TRBV4-2, with TRBD2 matching over 7 bases. Germline CDR1 and CDR2: LGHNA and YNFKEQ. The V gene end was trimmed by 0 bases and the J gene end by 3 bases; junction bases not matched to a gene: 5. The CDR3 consists of 15 residues. CDR3 residues: CASSQESREGYEQYF. The CDR3 nucleotides read TGTGCCAGCAGCCAAGAATCCAGGGAGGGCTACGAGCAGTACTTC.

The chain has TRBV10-3 and TRBJ1-1; D is perhaps TRBD1 (5 bases). This CDR3 spans 14 amino acids. The germline gives CDR1 ENHRY, CDR2 SYGVKD. Trimming removed 0 bases at V and 2 bases at J, with 7 bases between. CDR3 nucleotides: TGTGCCATCAGTGAGTCAACAGGAAACACTGAAGCTTTCTTT. Translation: CAISESTGNTEAFF.

This sequence joins TRBV4-2 and TRBJ2-5; TRBD2 agrees at 13 bases. V was clipped by 4 bases and J by 1 base; unmatched bases: 6. This CDR3 comprises 17 residues. Germline V gives CDR1 LGHNA, CDR2 YNFKEQ. CDR3 sequence (DNA): TGTGCCAGCAGCCCCCGACTAGCGGGGGGCCCCCAAGAGACCCAGTACTTC. Amino acids: CASSPRLAGGPQETQYF.

The chain couples TRBV24-1 to TRBJ2-7, with D possibly being TRBD1 or TRBD2 (7 bases each). This CDR3 is built from 16 residues. CDR1 is KGHDR, CDR2 SFDVKD, per germline. Trimming removed 4 bases at V and 0 bases at J, with 15 bases between. CDR3 coding DNA: TGTGCCACCAGTGAAGCAGGGGGGGGCCGCTCCTACGAGCAGTACTTC. Protein: CATSEAGGGRSYEQYF.

The chain has TRBV18 and TRBJ2-3; a weak D match, TRBD1 (5 bases). Trimming pared 6 bases from V and 6 bases from J, leaving 10 bases between. This CDR3 is 12 amino acids long. CDR1 and CDR2 (germline): KGHSH, LQKENI. The CDR3 spells CASSTKGDTQYF. For the CDR3, the DNA is TGTGCCAGCTCCACCAAGGGGGATACGCAGTATTTT. Using reference TRBV18 and TRBJ2-3 for the parts outside the CDR3, the full variable domain is NAGVMQNPRHLVRRRGQEARLRCSPMKGHSHVYWYRQLPEEGLKFMVYLQKENIIDESGMPKERFSAEFPKEGPSILRIQQVVRGDSAAYFCASSTKGDTQYFGPGTRLTVL.

This clone was seen just once. The chain carries TRBV30 and TRBJ2-5, with D perhaps matching TRBD1 (6 bases). CDR1 and CDR2 (germline): GTSNPN, SVGIG (reference sequence). This CDR3 is built from 13 residues. Trimming left V 0 bases short and J 10 bases short, with 15 bases between. CDR3: CAWSVQSPGDQYF. The DNA for the CDR3 is TGTGCCTGGAGTGTACAGAGCCCAGGGGACCAGTACTTC.

The chain couples TRBV21-1 to TRBJ2-7; whether TRBD1, the table's D call, matches the DNA was not checked. TRBV21-1 is classified as a pseudogene. The CDR3 spans 13 residues. The CDR3 DNA follows: TGTGCCAGCAGCGCTTCAGGGAACTACGAGCAGTACTTC. Translation gives CASSASGNYEQYF.

CDR3 region: CASSPPGAGYGYTF. DNA for the CDR3: TGTGCCAGCAGCCCCCCAGGGGCGGGCTATGGCTACACCTTC. The rearrangement joins TRBV5-4 to TRBJ1-2, with D perhaps matching TRBD1 (6 bases). V lost 4 bases, J lost 4 bases, and 14 bases lay in between. Germline CDR1 is SGHNT and CDR2 is YYREEE (reference sequence). This CDR3 is 14 amino acids long.

J is TRBJ2-7 and V is TRBV7-2; D tentatively fits TRBD1 or TRBD2 (5 bases each). Germline V lookup: CDR1 SGHTA, CDR2 FQGNSA. This CDR3 has 16 residues. The V and J ends lost 5 bases and 2 bases respectively, with 19 bases between them. CDR3 in DNA: TGTGCCAGCAGCCCAGGGTATGAGGGCCTTGCCTACGAGCAGTACTTC. Translated: CASSPGYEGLAYEQYF.

The rearrangement links TRBV11-3 to TRBJ1-1; tentative D call: TRBD1 (6 bases). The CDR3 sequence is 15 residues long. Germline assignment: CDR1 SGHNT and CDR2 YENEEA. The ends were cut back, 8 bases at V and 3 bases at J, with 19 bases in the middle. CDR3 bases: TGTGCCAGCGCCAGGGGACGAAAGTTGGACACTGAAGCTTTCTTT. Protein product: CASARGRKLDTEAFF.

The chain combines TRBV15 with TRBJ2-3, with D possibly called TRBD1 or TRBD2 (5 bases each). Trimming cost V 5 bases and J 6 bases, with 15 bases left between them. The germline gives CDR1 LNHNV, CDR2 YYDKDF (reference sequence). This CDR3 has 14 amino acids. The CDR3 sequence: CATSPLGVSDTQYF. Here the CDR3 DNA reads TGTGCCACCAGCCCCTTGGGGGTTTCGGATACGCAGTATTTT. The full variable domain, its missing parts supplied by reference TRBV15 and TRBJ2-3, is DAMVIQNPRYQVTQFGKPVTLSCSQTLNHNVMYWYQQKSSQAPKLLFHYYDKDFNNEADTPDNFQSRRPNTSFCFLDIRSPGLGDTAMYLCATSPLGVSDTQYFGPGTRLTVL.

This chain connects TRBV19 to TRBJ1-2; 7 nucleotides line up with TRBD1. The CDR3 loop spans 13 amino acids. Losses at the gene ends were 6 bases for V and 2 bases for J; bases not matched to a gene: 3. CDR1 LNHDA and CDR2 SQIVND come from the germline V gene (reference sequence). The CDR3 loop is CASRTGINYGYTF. The CDR3 DNA reads as TGTGCCAGTAGGACAGGGATCAACTATGGCTACACCTTC. The full variable domain, in which reference TRBV19 and TRBJ1-2 provide the parts outside the CDR3, is DGGITQSPKYLFRKEGQNVTLSCEQNLNHDAMYWYRQDPGQGLRLIYYSQIVNDFQKGDIAEGYSVSREKKESFPLTVTSAQKNPTAFYLCASRTGINYGYTFGSGTRLTVV.

V is TRBV10-1 and J is TRBJ2-3; D may be TRBD2 (5 bases). Germline CDR1 is WNHNN and CDR2 is SYGVQD (reference sequence). V was clipped by 5 bases and J by 5 bases, with 8 bases between them. The CDR3 runs 12 residues. In DNA, the CDR3 is TGCGCCAGCAGTACGGGGTTAGATACGCAGTATTTT. This encodes CASSTGLDTQYF.

The chain carries TRBV6-5 and TRBJ2-7; 8 bases are shared with TRBD1. This CDR3 region has 13 residues. Germline V gene data show CDR1 as MNHEY and CDR2 as SVGAGI. V trimming: 7 bases; J trimming: 2 bases; junction bases outside the gene matches: 4. CDR3 amino acids: CASTQGAAYEQYF. The CDR3 DNA sequence: TGTGCCAGCACCCAGGGGGCTGCCTACGAGCAGTACTTC.